This record looks at one T cell receptor (beta chain) sequence and its context. The antigen it recognizes is unknown. The input lacks base qualities; no much larger clone sits a single base away. The record originates from a study of T cells and copy number aberrations in small-cell lung cancer (dated by TCRdb to about 2021). About the full investigation: To relate T cell metrics to mutations and copy number aberrations, the same tumor regions underwent both TCR repertoire sequencing and whole-exome sequencing. Tumor TCR data were available for 16 to 20 patients, and TCR data from both tumor and normal tissue were available for 15 or so patients.

The research as a whole found: Tumor T-cell density, richness and clonality were negatively correlated with higher copy number aberration burden. All specimens consisted of formalin-fixed paraffin-embedded tissue, which is known to introduce sequencing artifacts. Tumors had lower T-cell density, richness and clonality than adjacent lung tissue, though the difference in density was not significant. Across regions, the TCR repertoire was highly heterogeneous, with about 75-97.7% of clones confined to a single region, an overlap lower than the overlap seen in localized NSCLC. The study was limited by a small sample size because surgical resection is uncommon in small-cell lung cancer, and the findings require validation.

V drops 2 bases and J drops 5 bases, leaving 15 bases in between. The CDR3, cysteine through phenylalanine, is 15 amino acids long. The CDR3 DNA has 45 bases and is translated from base 1. From a lookup of the germline V gene, CDR1 and CDR2 are LGHNT and FRNRAP. The donors were limited-stage small-cell lung cancer patients whose surgical resection took place in Hangzhou, China, between 2008 and 2020. Every donor underwent upfront surgery with no preoperative chemotherapy or radiotherapy, and no donor received immunotherapy either before or after surgery. All 19 patients in the sequenced cohort were identified as smokers or heavy second-hand smokers. To represent spatial heterogeneity of the primary tumors, three regions were collected from each tumor FFPE block using a grid approach. Tumor regions were macrodissected to enrich malignant cells, and selection was limited to regions expected to yield at least 150 ng DNA. To characterize heterogeneity of the T cell repertoire, the study applied multi-region TCR-beta sequencing to resected limited-stage small-cell lung cancers and to tumor-adjacent lung tissue. The AllPrep DNA/RNA FFPE Kit (Qiagen) was used to extract genomic DNA from FFPE tissue.

The immunoSEQ hsTCRB Kit was used with multiplexed V- and J-gene primers to amplify TCR-beta CDR3 regions from genomic DNA. Unique DNA barcodes were added in a second PCR, and the samples were pooled together with a negative control and a positive control. An Illumina MiSeq running a 150-cycle paired-end protocol was used to sequence the pooled TCR-beta libraries. The original pipeline was this. Adaptive Biotechnologies processed the raw sequencing data and produced a report containing normalized, annotated TCR-beta repertoires. To compute T-cell density, TCR-beta templates were normalized to usable DNA, with usable DNA estimated through amplification of housekeeping genes. Richness was the count of unique rearrangements, and clonality was defined as 1 minus Pielou's evenness. Three measures quantified intratumor TCR heterogeneity between regions: the Jaccard index, the Morisita overlap index, and the proportion of shared top-20 clonotypes. This is the immuneACCESS table as TCRdb keeps it, with only in-frame sequences that have V and J called. A part of the clones is gone; compared with another copy, unresolved V genes explain less than half, and the rest is unexplained. The V and J calls and the clone size are those of that table, but D and trimming were determined from the DNA. The sample table shows about 1,300 clones, and about four fifths are seen once. The ten most abundant clones make up roughly 4.3% of the sample.

The V and J segments used are TRBV12-5 and TRBJ2-5; the best D guess is TRBD2, with 5 bases matching. The sequence derives from a man aged 55 to 70 with small cell lung cancer. Material for sequencing was tumor tissue. The sequenced DNA is TGTGCTAGTGGTTTGCCAACCGTACCGGGGGAGACCCAGTACTTC. The encoded protein is CASGLPTVPGETQYF.